This T cell receptor beta chain came from a study of a mutant IDH1 vaccine in newly diagnosed glioma. Comments on this clone: Its target is unknown.

Specified time point: week 23, last vaccination. The vaccine gave 300 ug of a 20-mer mutant IDH1 peptide subcutaneously per dose. This CDR3 is built from 17 residues. V was clipped by 1 base and J by 0 bases, with 15 bases between them. Germline CDR1 reads PRHDT; CDR2 reads FYEKMQ (reference sequence). Measured with immunoSEQ multiplex PCR; TCRdb has only the in-frame clones, and not every one. The data contain tens of thousands of clones, approximately 80% of them seen just once; the ten biggest clones take up 6.2%. This TCR was sampled from a man aged 35 to 55 with glioma. This chain uses TRBV13 with TRBJ1-1; maybe TRBD1 (6 bases). Source: PBMCs, taken from a glioma patient whose treatment included an IDH1 peptide vaccine. The CDR3 is CASSLADRTVMNTEAFF. CDR3 bases: TGTGCCAGCAGCTTAGCGGACAGAACTGTAATGAACACTGAAGCTTTCTTT.